What follows are 9 T cell receptor beta chains derived from one specimen sequenced in a study of control samples from healthy donors and cancer patients. Repertoires were generated with immunoSEQ multiplex PCR, while TCRdb's copy carries only in-frame clones and drops some. The data contain 40,000 to 55,000 clones, about 93% of them singletons. The sample comprised PBMCs. Receptor source: a woman aged 45-59 years with head and neck cancer.

CDR3 protein: CASSLRTFPLDQPQHF. CDR3 sequence (DNA): TGTGCCAGCAGCTTGCGGACTTTCCCGCTCGATCAGCCCCAGCATTTT. This sequence joins TRBV7-2 and TRBJ1-5; D is unresolved. From germline, CDR1 is SGHTA and CDR2 FQGNSA. V lost 3 bases, J lost 5 bases, and 17 bases lay in between. There are 16 residues in the CDR3.

The V call is TRBV7-9, the J call TRBJ1-1; 7 nucleotides align to TRBD1. The CDR3 contains 16 residues. Germline trimming cut 4 bases from V and 0 bases from J; bases unmatched to any gene: 8. Germline V CDR1 and CDR2: SEHNR, FQNEAQ (reference sequence). The CDR3 here is CASSSRQGVMNTEAFF. The CDR3 DNA reads TGTGCCAGCAGCTCCAGACAGGGAGTGATGAACACTGAAGCTTTCTTT.

This sequence joins TRBV5-1 and TRBJ2-2; 12 bases are a match to TRBD2. Germline V gene data show CDR1 as SGHRS and CDR2 as YFSETQ. CDR3 length equals 18 residues. J was trimmed by 1 base and V by 2 bases; bases with no gene match: 6. The CDR3 bases are TGCGCCAGCAGCTTCACACCGGGACTAGCGGGGAACACCGGGGAGCTGTTTTTT. Encoded protein: CASSFTPGLAGNTGELFF.

V is TRBV5-1 and J is TRBJ2-5; tentatively, D is TRBD2 (6 bases). The CDR3 contains 16 residues. The germline gives CDR1 SGHRS, CDR2 YFSETQ. Trimming took 2 bases from V and 0 from J, leaving 14 bases between them. CDR3 region: CASSFISGAYQETQYF. The CDR3 coding sequence is TGCGCCAGCAGCTTCATTAGCGGTGCCTACCAAGAGACCCAGTACTTC.

This clone was picked up one time. The genes are TRBV5-1 and TRBJ2-1, with 7 bases that match TRBD1. J gave up 2 bases and V 2 bases, and 7 bases lay outside the gene matches. The CDR3 totals 16 residues. Germline loops: CDR1 SGHRS, CDR2 YFSETQ. CDR3 sequence reads: CASSFTGDTTYNEQFF. CDR3 coding DNA: TGCGCCAGCAGCTTCACAGGGGACACCACCTACAATGAGCAGTTCTTC.

This clone was counted a single time. The CDR3 DNA follows: TGTGCCAGTAGTAGTCGGACTTCCATCTACGAGCAGTACTTC. Translated: CASSSRTSIYEQYF. The chain has TRBV19 and TRBJ2-7; tentative D call: TRBD2 (5 bases). The CDR3 consists of 14 residues. Germline-derived CDR1 and CDR2 are LNHDA and SQIVND (reference sequence). V was cut by 4 bases and J by 3 bases, with 13 bases left in between.

Written as DNA, the CDR3 is TGCGCCAGCAGCCAAGATCAACGGACAGGATATCCGAACACTGAAGCTTTCTTT. This encodes CASSQDQRTGYPNTEAFF. The chain recombines TRBV4-1 with TRBJ1-1; TRBD1 matches 7 bases. J lost 1 base, V lost 0 bases, and 11 bases had no gene match. Germline V gives CDR1 MGHRA, CDR2 YSYEKL. The CDR3 consists of 18 residues.

This chain connects TRBV20-1 to TRBJ1-1; the D is unclear. Germline CDR1 reads DFQATT; CDR2 reads SNEGSKA (reference sequence). This CDR3 is 11 amino acids long. V was pared by 7 bases and J by 4 bases, with 10 bases between. CDR3 sequence: CSVWGSTEAFF. As DNA, the CDR3 is TGCAGTGTTTGGGGAAGCACTGAAGCTTTCTTT.

The chain employs TRBV6-1 and TRBJ2-7; D could derive from TRBD1 or TRBD2 (5 bases each). Looked up from germline, CDR1 is MNHNS and CDR2 is SASEGT. This CDR3 comprises 14 residues. V lost 0 bases to trimming and J lost 6 bases, with 12 bases between them. The CDR3 sequence is CASSEAGTPREQYF. Here the CDR3 DNA reads TGTGCCAGCAGTGAAGCGGGGACGCCTCGCGAGCAGTACTTC.